Each of the 5 T cell receptor beta chains below was sequenced from the same sample in a study of OX40 agonist ivuxolimab in advanced cancers. The method was immunoSEQ multiplex PCR; TCRdb's version includes in-frame clones alone and lacks a portion of them. Here the sample spans about 65,000 clones, approximately 89% being singletons. The specimen was CD4+ or CD8+ T cells sorted from blood, collected in a trial of the OX40 agonist ivuxolimab. These receptors originate from an adult with an advanced solid tumor such as melanoma, head and neck, liver or kidney cancer.

The rearrangement uses TRBV2 and TRBJ2-4; 9 bases are a match to TRBD2. This CDR3 is built from 17 residues. V gave up 7 bases and J gave up 0 bases; unmatched junction bases: 10. Germline V gene lookup returns CDR1 SNHLY and CDR2 FYNNEI. CDR3 amino acids: CASNQAGGSLAKNIQYF. DNA of the CDR3: TGTGCCAGCAATCAAGCGGGGGGTTCTCTAGCCAAAAACATTCAGTACTTC.

Only one count was recorded for this clone. V gene TRBV5-1 combines with J gene TRBJ2-7; D is undetermined. CDR1 and CDR2 (germline): SGHRS, YFSETQ. There are 12 residues in the CDR3. Trimming removed 4 bases from V and 2 bases from J, with 7 bases in between. CDR3 DNA: TGCGCCAGCAGCCGGACCGCCTACGAGCAGTACTTC. The encoded protein is CASSRTAYEQYF.

The chain carries TRBV6-5 and TRBJ1-2; no reliable D call. Germline assignment: CDR1 MNHEY and CDR2 SVGAGI. There are 11 residues in the CDR3. The V end lost 7 bases, the J end lost 1 base, and 4 bases lay between the germline ends. The CDR3 is CASTVNYGYTF. The DNA of the CDR3 is TGTGCCAGCACAGTTAACTATGGCTACACCTTC.

The chain uses TRBV2 and TRBJ2-5; 11 bases align to TRBD2. The CDR3 loop spans 15 amino acids. Per germline, CDR1 SNHLY and CDR2 FYNNEI. Trimming at V came to 6 bases and at J to 6 bases, leaving 9 bases not matched to a gene. CDR3 sequence reads: CASRAKTSGAKTQYF. CDR3 DNA sequence: TGTGCCAGCAGGGCCAAGACTAGCGGGGCAAAGACCCAGTACTTC.

The rearrangement joins TRBV11-2 to TRBJ1-2; D might be TRBD1 (5 bases). Trimming cost V 3 bases and J 0 bases, with 11 bases left between them. Looked up from germline, CDR1 is SGHAT and CDR2 is FQNNGV. This CDR3 is 15 amino acids long. This CDR3 reads CASSFDRRPNYGYTF. In DNA, the CDR3 is TGTGCCAGCAGCTTTGACAGAAGACCTAACTATGGCTACACCTTC.